These T cell receptor beta chains were read from a single sample in a study of technical replicates of blood from a handful of donors. The repertoire was sequenced with immunoSEQ multiplex PCR; TCRdb's copy has only in-frame clones and lacks some. The table has about 44,000 clones, about 96% seen once; the top ten hold roughly 0.39%. The sample comprised T cells isolated from PBMCs. Every receptor here comes from a human donor in good health. CDR3s include the opening cysteine and the closing phenylalanine or tryptophan. D genes are given only for firm matches. Part of the rows lack a size; the others show once, few, many or a class for expanded clones.

J gene,clone size,D gene,V gene,CDR3 DNA,CDR3 protein
TRBJ2-1,once,.,TRBV6-6,TGTGCCAGCAGTTTGTGGAGCTCCTACAATGAGCAGTTCTTC,CASSLWSSYNEQFF
TRBJ2-7,.,TRBD2,TRBV28,TGTGCCAGCAGTACGGGACTACGTACTCCCTACGAGCAGTACTTC,CASSTGLRTPYEQYF
TRBJ2-1,.,TRBD2,TRBV9,TGTGCCAGCAGCACCCCACGGACAGCTATAGCGGGAGTCCCCTACAATGAGCAGTTCTTC,CASSTPRTAIAGVPYNEQFF
TRBJ1-2,.,.,TRBV5-6,TGTGCCAGCAGCTTGGTGTTTTCACAGGCTCACTATGGCTACACCTTC,CASSLVFSQAHYGYTF
TRBJ2-2,once,.,TRBV9,TGTGCCAGCAGCGGCGCCGGGACAAACACCGGGGAGCTGTTTTTT,CASSGAGTNTGELFF
TRBJ2-1,.,.,TRBV10-3,TGTGCCATCAGTGAGGAACGGGAATCCTACAATGAGCAGTTCTTC,CAISEERESYNEQFF
TRBJ2-7,.,.,TRBV15,TGTGCCACCAGCAACCGACAGCTATACGAGCAGTACTTC,CATSNRQLYEQYF
TRBJ2-1,.,TRBD2,TRBV29-1,TGCAGCGTTGCCCAGTCTAGCGGAGCCGAGCAGTTCTTC,CSVAQSSGAEQFF
TRBJ2-1,.,.,TRBV2,TGTGCCAGCTCCGTAGCGGCAACCTACAATGAGCAGTTCTTC,CASSVAATYNEQFF
TRBJ2-1,.,TRBD2,TRBV10-3,TGTGCCATCAGTGAGTCCATGACTAGCGGGATCTACAATGAGCAGTTCTTC,CAISESMTSGIYNEQFF